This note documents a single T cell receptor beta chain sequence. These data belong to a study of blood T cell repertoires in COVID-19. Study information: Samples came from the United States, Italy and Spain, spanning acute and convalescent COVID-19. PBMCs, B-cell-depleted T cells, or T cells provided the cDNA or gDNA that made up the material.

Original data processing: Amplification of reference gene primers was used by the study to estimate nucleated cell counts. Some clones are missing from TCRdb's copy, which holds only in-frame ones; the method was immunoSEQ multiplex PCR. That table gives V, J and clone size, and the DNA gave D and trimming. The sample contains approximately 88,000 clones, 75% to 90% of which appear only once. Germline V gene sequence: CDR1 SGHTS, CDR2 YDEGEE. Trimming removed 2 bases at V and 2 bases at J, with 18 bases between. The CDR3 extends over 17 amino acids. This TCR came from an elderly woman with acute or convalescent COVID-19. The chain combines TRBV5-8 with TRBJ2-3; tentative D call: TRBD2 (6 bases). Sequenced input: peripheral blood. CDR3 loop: CASSFGGGGSFTDTQYF. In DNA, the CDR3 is TGTGCCAGCAGCTTCGGGGGAGGAGGGAGTTTCACAGATACGCAGTATTTT.